Each of the 15 T cell receptor beta chains below was sequenced from the same sample in a study of blood T cell repertoires in COVID-19 (dated by TCRdb to about 2020). Receptor libraries were prepared by the immunoSEQ multiplex PCR assay. Drawn from immuneACCESS, this table holds only the in-frame rearrangements with V and J called that TCRdb kept. Clones are partly lost; checked studies trace under half to an unresolved V gene and leave the rest unexplained. The sample profile shows roughly 250,000 clones; more than 70% of them were found once. Around 2.2% of the sample comes from the top ten. Sequencing was carried out using peripheral blood. These receptors were collected from a woman aged 40-49 years who had recovered from COVID-19.

CDR3 in DNA: TGTGCCAGCAGCCATACTGCCGGGACAGGGGGCCGAGGCTACACCTTC. Protein sequence: CASSHTAGTGGRGYTF. V gene TRBV3-1 (or the pseudogene TRBV3-2) combines with J gene TRBJ1-2, with TRBD1 identical over 12 bases. V gave up 3 bases and J gave up 8 bases; unmatched junction bases: 10. CDR1 LGHDT and CDR2 YNNKEL come from the germline V gene (reference sequence). The CDR3 has 16 amino acids.

Only a few counts were recorded for this clone. The rearrangement links TRBV15 to TRBJ2-2; 8 bases line up with TRBD1. In germline, CDR1 is LNHNV, CDR2 YYDKDF (reference sequence). V was clipped by 5 bases and J by 6 bases; unmatched bases: 8. CDR3 length: 15 residues. The CDR3, as DNA: TGTGCCACCAGCCCCCGGACAGGGCAATCCGGGGAGCTGTTTTTT. This sequence encodes CATSPRTGQSGELFF.

The rearrangement uses TRBV19 and TRBJ1-1; D may be TRBD1 (5 bases). The CDR3 is 14 residues long. V lost 3 bases, J lost 1 base, and 9 bases lay in between. The germline V gene has CDR1 LNHDA and CDR2 SQIVND (reference sequence). The CDR3 sequence: CASSIGTGNTEAFF. Here the CDR3 DNA reads TGTGCCAGTAGTATCGGAACAGGGAACACTGAAGCTTTCTTT.

The genes are TRBV5-6 and TRBJ2-3, with TRBD2 identical over 11 bases. Germline V gene lookup returns CDR1 SGHDT and CDR2 YYEEEE. This CDR3 comprises 17 residues. After removal of 3 bases from V and 2 bases from J, the junction contained 8 bases not matched to a gene. The CDR3 nucleotides read TGTGCCAGCAGCTCCGCCGGGACTAGCGGTTCCACAGATACGCAGTATTTT. This encodes CASSSAGTSGSTDTQYF.

In its sample, this clone was seen once. This rearrangement joins TRBV30 to TRBJ1-2; tentative D call: TRBD1 (5 bases). V dropped 3 bases and J dropped 4 bases, with 12 bases sitting between them. The CDR3 is 13 amino acids. Looked up from germline, CDR1 is GTSNPN and CDR2 is SVGIG (reference sequence). DNA for the CDR3: TGTGCCTGGAGGCAGGGTTTGGGCTATGGCTACACCTTC. Amino acid sequence: CAWRQGLGYGYTF.

A note on this clone: This specimen includes other DNA sequences encoding the same CDR3. The genes are TRBV4-1 and TRBJ2-3; 7 bases are shared with TRBD2. The germline V gene encodes CDR1 MGHRA and CDR2 YSYEKL. The CDR3 has 14 amino acids. The ends lost 6 bases at V and 0 bases at J; junction bases unmatched: 3. The CDR3 coding sequence is TGCGCCAGCAGGGAGCGGGGTAGCACAGATACGCAGTATTTT. This sequence encodes CASRERGSTDTQYF.

This chain links TRBV7-3 with TRBJ2-6; a weak D match, TRBD1 (5 bases). Trimming stripped 5 bases from V and 0 bases from J, with 14 bases between. This CDR3 is 17 amino acids long. CDR1 is SGHTA and CDR2 is FQGTGA in the germline V gene. The CDR3 region is CASSPRVSSSGANVLTF. DNA for the CDR3: TGTGCCAGCAGCCCCAGGGTATCGAGCTCTGGGGCCAACGTCCTGACTTTC.

V usage is TRBV11-1 and J usage is TRBJ2-1; D is unclear. The CDR3 is 13 amino acids. Per the germline V gene, CDR1 is SGHAT and CDR2 is FQDESV (reference sequence). Trimming shortened V by 3 bases and J by 0 bases, and 3 bases separated the two germline ends. The CDR3 DNA reads as TGTGCCAGCAGCTTTAGCTCCTACAATGAGCAGTTCTTC. Translation gives CASSFSSYNEQFF.

V usage is TRBV7-2 and J usage is TRBJ2-3; 7 positions agree with TRBD2. After removal of 1 base from V and 0 bases from J, the junction contained 7 bases not matched to a gene. The CDR3 sequence is 17 residues long. Germline V gene sequence: CDR1 SGHTA, CDR2 FQGNSA. The CDR3 DNA reads TGTGCCAGCAGCTTAGGGGTCTGGGGGGGGAGCACAGATACGCAGTATTTT. This encodes CASSLGVWGGSTDTQYF.

The chain couples TRBV7-9 to TRBJ2-1, with a weak D call TRBD1 (6 bases). Germline lookup yields CDR1 SEHNR and CDR2 FQNEAQ (reference sequence). Trimming removed 3 bases from V and 9 bases from J, with 15 bases in between. This CDR3 is 14 amino acids long. The DNA for the CDR3 is TGTGCCAGCAGCTTCATGGCAGGGGCAGGTGAGCAGTTCTTC. It encodes CASSFMAGAGEQFF.

The chain links TRBV2 to TRBJ2-1; 7 bases are a match to TRBD2. This CDR3 comprises 16 residues. The germline V gene has CDR1 SNHLY and CDR2 FYNNEI. The V and J ends lost 6 bases and 1 base, in that order; junction bases with no gene match: 9. The DNA of the CDR3 is TGTGCCAGCAGGAGGGAAACCGGGAGGTCCTACAATGAGCAGTTCTTC. This encodes CASRRETGRSYNEQFF.

The V and J genes are TRBV7-2 and TRBJ2-5, with D possibly TRBD1 on 5 matching bases. Trimming shortened V by 2 bases and J by 2 bases, and 15 bases separated the two germline ends. Germline values: CDR1 SGHTA, CDR2 FQGNSA. The CDR3 loop spans 16 amino acids. The CDR3 coding sequence is TGTGCCAGCAGCTTATTCCCGTTACAGGAACAAGAGACCCAGTACTTC. Protein: CASSLFPLQEQETQYF.

The chain recombines TRBV4-3 with TRBJ2-1, with TRBD2 identical over 9 bases. V gave up 0 bases and J gave up 7 bases; unmatched junction bases: 10. Germline values: CDR1 LGHNA, CDR2 YSLEER. The CDR3 has 17 residues. CDR3 DNA sequence: TGCGCCAGCAGCCAAGATACTTCTAGCGGGAAACGGAATGAGCAGTTCTTC. Its protein is CASSQDTSSGKRNEQFF.

The CDR3 is CASSGGQGAPNSPLHF. The DNA of the CDR3 is TGTGCCAGCAGTGGGGGACAGGGGGCTCCTAATTCACCCCTCCACTTT. The V call is TRBV28, the J call TRBJ1-6; the match to TRBD1 covers 12 bases. CDR3 length equals 16 residues. Germline CDR1 is MDHEN and CDR2 is SYDVKM. V trimming: 5 bases; J trimming: 6 bases; junction bases outside the gene matches: 5. Supplemented by reference TRBV28 and TRBJ1-6, the full variable domain reads DVKVTQSSRYLVKRTGEKVFLECVQDMDHENMFWYRQDPGLGLRLIYFSYDVKMKEKGDIPEGYSVSREKKERFSLILESASTNQTSMYLCASSGGQGAPNSPLHFGNGTRLTVT.

This clone was found once. This rearrangement joins TRBV5-1 to TRBJ2-1, with a possible D match to TRBD2 (7 bases). Germline CDR1 and CDR2: SGHRS and YFSETQ. The CDR3 loop spans 17 amino acids. V shed 1 base and J shed 9 bases, with 23 bases lying between them. CDR3 coding DNA: TGCGCCAGCAGCTTGTCGACGGGCGGGGGCCTCCACGCTGAGCAGTTCTTC. It yields the protein CASSLSTGGGLHAEQFF. Filled out from reference TRBV5-1 and TRBJ2-1, the complete variable domain reads KAGVTQTPRYLIKTRGQQVTLSCSPISGHRSVSWYQQTPGQGLQFLFEYFSETQRNKGNFPGRFSGRQFSNSRSEMNVSTLELGDSALYLCASSLSTGGGLHAEQFFGPGTRLTVL.